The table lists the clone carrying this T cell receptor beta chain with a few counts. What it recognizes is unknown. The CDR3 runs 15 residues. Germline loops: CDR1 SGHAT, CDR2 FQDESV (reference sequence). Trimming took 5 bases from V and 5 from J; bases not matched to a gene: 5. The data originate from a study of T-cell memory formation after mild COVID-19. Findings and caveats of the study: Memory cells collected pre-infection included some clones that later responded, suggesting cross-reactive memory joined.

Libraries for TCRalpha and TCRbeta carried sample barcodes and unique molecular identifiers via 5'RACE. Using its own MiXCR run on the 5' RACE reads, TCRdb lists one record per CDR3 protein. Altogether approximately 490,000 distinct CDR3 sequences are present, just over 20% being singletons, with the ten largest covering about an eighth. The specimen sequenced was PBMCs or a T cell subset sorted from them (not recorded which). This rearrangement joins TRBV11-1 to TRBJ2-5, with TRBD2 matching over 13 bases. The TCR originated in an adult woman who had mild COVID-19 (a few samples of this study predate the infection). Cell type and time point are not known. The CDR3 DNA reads TGTGCCAGCAGCCACCAGACTAGCGGGGGGGAGACCCAGTACTTC. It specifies CASSHQTSGGETQYF.